The 3 T cell receptor beta chains below come from one sample, sequenced in a study of somatic mutations in cytotoxic T cells in rheumatoid arthritis. Assay used: immunoSEQ multiplex PCR; TCRdb lists only in-frame clones, some missing. The sample includes about 11,000 clones, around 79% of them seen just once. The sequenced material came from CD8+ T cells sorted from blood. These receptors came from an adult with rheumatoid arthritis.

This chain uses TRBV30 with TRBJ1-1; D remains ambiguous. V lost 3 bases and J lost 10, with 12 bases in between. Germline V gives CDR1 GTSNPN, CDR2 SVGIG (reference sequence). The CDR3 covers 11 residues. The CDR3 DNA is TGTGCCTGGAGGGGGAATCGGGTAGCTTTCTTT. It codes for CAWRGNRVAFF.

The chain carries TRBV4-1 and TRBJ2-7; possible D gene TRBD1, 6 bases. The germline V gene has CDR1 MGHRA and CDR2 YSYEKL. V was clipped by 5 bases and J by 0 bases, with 11 bases between them. CDR3 length: 14 residues. The CDR3: CASSSRDISYEQYF. The DNA for the CDR3 is TGCGCCAGCAGCTCCCGGGACATCTCCTACGAGCAGTACTTC.

The J gene is TRBJ1-1, the V gene TRBV27; no definite D call. This CDR3 contains 15 residues. V lost 0 bases and J 1 base, leaving 9 bases between the germline ends. CDR1 and CDR2 from the germline V gene are MNHEY and SMNVEV (reference sequence). For the CDR3, the DNA is TGTGCCAGCAGTTTATCGGCGGAAGGGAACACTGAAGCTTTCTTT. This sequence encodes CASSLSAEGNTEAFF.